One and the same sample provided the 26 T cell receptor beta chains below, sequenced in a study of cytomegalovirus exposure and HLA in healthy donors. A multiplex PCR was run with 60 Vbeta primers and 13 Jbeta primers. The method was immunoSEQ multiplex PCR; TCRdb's version includes in-frame clones alone and lacks a portion of them. The table includes 100,000 to 150,000 clones, around 68% detected once. The sample was PBMCs. Receptors were obtained from a man aged 40-55 years in good health and CMV-seropositive.

The gene calls are TRBV4-3 and TRBJ2-3; 8 bases align to TRBD2. The CDR3 runs to 17 residues. Germline assignment: CDR1 LGHNA and CDR2 YSLEER. V lost 0 bases to trimming and J lost 4 bases; unmatched junction nucleotides: 9. As DNA, the CDR3 is TGCGCCAGCAGCCAAGATCAGGCCAGCGGGAGCGCAGATACGCAGTATTTT. It codes for CASSQDQASGSADTQYF.

The chain employs TRBV5-1 and TRBJ2-7; tentatively, D is TRBD1 (6 bases). CDR1 is SGHRS, CDR2 YFSETQ, per germline. The CDR3 consists of 14 residues. The germline V and J ends were trimmed by 4 bases and 2 bases, with 13 bases remaining between them. DNA of the CDR3: TGCGCCAGCAGCAGTGGACAGCCCCCCTACGAGCAGTACTTC. Translation gives CASSSGQPPYEQYF.

This clone was seen a handful of times. The rearrangement joins TRBV6-5 to TRBJ2-7, with a tentative D call TRBD2 (5 bases). V was cut by 5 bases and J by 3 bases, with 11 bases left in between. The CDR3 sequence is 13 residues long. CDR1 and CDR2 from the germline V gene are MNHEY and SVGAGI. The CDR3 spells CASSRADGYEQYF. The CDR3 DNA follows: TGTGCCAGCAGTAGAGCGGACGGCTACGAGCAGTACTTC.

This sequence joins TRBV4-2 and TRBJ2-7; possibly TRBD2 for D (5 bases). Trimming cost V 0 bases and J 7 bases, with 10 bases left between them. This CDR3 region has 13 residues. In germline, CDR1 is LGHNA, CDR2 YNFKEQ. The CDR3 DNA sequence: TGTGCCAGCAGCCAAGACTTCACGGGGGAGCAGTACTTC. It codes for CASSQDFTGEQYF.

The rearrangement uses TRBV5-1 and TRBJ1-1; maybe TRBD1 (5 bases). The CDR3 loop spans 13 amino acids. Trimming removed 2 bases at V and 2 bases at J, with 7 bases between. Germline V gene lookup returns CDR1 SGHRS and CDR2 YFSETQ. Here the CDR3 reads CASSFTGNTEAFF. CDR3 sequence (DNA): TGCGCCAGCAGCTTCACAGGTAACACTGAAGCTTTCTTT.

J is TRBJ2-7 and V is TRBV2, with TRBD2 as a possible D gene (6 bases). Germline CDR1 and CDR2: SNHLY and FYNNEI. CDR3 length: 14 amino acids. V lost 10 bases and J lost 2, with 18 bases in between. The CDR3: CAILRRLDPYEQYF. The CDR3 region has the DNA TGTGCCATCCTCCGCCGACTAGATCCCTACGAGCAGTACTTC.

There are a few counts of this clone. The chain uses TRBV7-8 and TRBJ1-5; possible D gene TRBD1, 5 bases. Trimming removed 4 bases at V and 6 bases at J, with 10 bases between. This CDR3 comprises 13 residues. The germline CDR1 and CDR2 sequences are SGHVS and FQNEAQ. CDR3 nucleotide sequence: TGTGCCAGCAGCTCCCAGGGTGGTCAGCCCCAGCATTTT. Translation: CASSSQGGQPQHF.

As for this clone: Different DNA sequences within this sample yield the same CDR3. This chain connects TRBV5-1 to TRBJ1-3; D perhaps matches TRBD1 (5 bases). This CDR3 has 15 amino acids. Germline lookup yields CDR1 SGHRS and CDR2 YFSETQ. V shed 4 bases and J shed 0 bases, with 11 bases lying between them. The CDR3 sequence is CASSPTGLSGNTIYF. The CDR3 region has the DNA TGCGCCAGCAGCCCAACAGGCCTCTCTGGAAACACCATATATTTT.

V gene TRBV6-1 combines with J gene TRBJ1-2; TRBD1 might be the D (6 bases). CDR1 MNHNS and CDR2 SASEGT come from the germline V gene. Trimming pared 7 bases from V and 2 bases from J, leaving 11 bases between. The CDR3 length is 13 residues. This chain's CDR3 is CASTRQENYGYTF. The CDR3 coding sequence is TGTGCCAGCACGAGACAGGAGAACTATGGCTACACCTTC.

This clone appeared a single time. The chain joins TRBV5-3 to TRBJ1-1; D might be TRBD1 (6 bases). TRBV5-3 is reported as an ORF; its role is uncertain. The CDR3 has 13 amino acids. The V end lost 6 bases, the J end lost 4 bases, and 13 bases lay between the germline ends. DNA for the CDR3: TGTGCCAGAATGGGGGGGCGGAGCACTGAAGCTTTCTTT. It is translated as CARMGGRSTEAFF.

The rearrangement joins TRBV11-3 to TRBJ2-2; D is unresolved. Germline CDR1 reads SGHNT; CDR2 reads YENEEA. The CDR3 totals 12 residues. Trimming stripped 4 bases from V and 7 bases from J, with 7 bases between. DNA of the CDR3: TGTGCCAGCAGCTGGTCACTCGGGGAGCTGTTTTTT. It specifies CASSWSLGELFF.

This rearrangement joins TRBV23-1 to TRBJ1-2, with TRBD1 as a possible D gene (6 bases). TRBV23-1 carries the ORF label, with uncertain function. The ends were cut back, 0 bases at V and 7 bases at J, with 15 bases in the middle. The CDR3 totals 15 residues. CDR3 residues: CASSQSTQGKAGYTF. CDR3 coding DNA: TGCGCCAGCAGTCAATCCACGCAGGGGAAGGCTGGCTACACCTTC.

The gene calls are TRBV12-5 and TRBJ2-5; tentative D call: TRBD2 (5 bases). CDR1 is LGHNT and CDR2 is FRNRAP in the germline V gene. The ends were cut back, 4 bases at V and 3 bases at J, with 6 bases in the middle. The CDR3 consists of 12 residues. CDR3 in amino acids: CASGSGEETQYF. For the CDR3, the DNA is TGTGCTAGTGGTTCCGGGGAAGAGACCCAGTACTTC.

The V gene is TRBV7-8, the J gene TRBJ2-2; 10 bases are a match to TRBD1. Germline CDR1 SGHVS, CDR2 FQNEAQ. V lost 0 bases, J lost 8 bases, and 9 bases stayed unmatched. The CDR3 length is 17 residues. The CDR3, as DNA: TGTGCCAGCAGCTTAGCGACCGGGACAGGGGTTTCGGGGGAGCTGTTTTTT. It specifies CASSLATGTGVSGELFF.

The chain combines TRBV5-1 with TRBJ2-7, with TRBD1 matching 9 bases. V lost 4 bases to trimming and J lost 2 bases; unmatched junction nucleotides: 7. The CDR3 loop spans 15 amino acids. The germline gives CDR1 SGHRS, CDR2 YFSETQ. CDR3 region: CASSIDRGGPYEQYF. As DNA, the CDR3 is TGCGCCAGCAGCATCGACAGGGGGGGTCCCTACGAGCAGTACTTC. Full variable domain (rest looked up from reference TRBV5-1 and TRBJ2-7): KAGVTQTPRYLIKTRGQQVTLSCSPISGHRSVSWYQQTPGQGLQFLFEYFSETQRNKGNFPGRFSGRQFSNSRSEMNVSTLELGDSALYLCASSIDRGGPYEQYFGPGTRLTVT.

The gene calls are TRBV4-2 and TRBJ2-6; D gene unclear. Trimming removed 4 bases from V and 0 bases from J, with 7 bases in between. This CDR3 has 15 amino acids. Per the germline V gene, CDR1 is LGHNA and CDR2 is YNFKEQ. CDR3 sequence reads: CASSLHRSGANVLTF. The CDR3 DNA is TGTGCCAGCAGCCTACACCGCTCTGGGGCCAACGTCCTGACTTTC.

The V and J genes are TRBV28 and TRBJ2-1; 9 nucleotides line up with TRBD2. V shed 3 bases, J shed 10 bases, and the junction held 4 bases outside the gene matches. The CDR3 is 13 amino acids. Per germline, CDR1 MDHEN and CDR2 SYDVKM. The CDR3 here is CASSFGGRGEQFF. CDR3 DNA: TGTGCCAGCAGTTTTGGCGGGAGGGGGGAGCAGTTCTTC.

The chain joins TRBV11-2 to TRBJ2-2, with D possibly matching TRBD1 (6 bases). The CDR3 runs 14 residues. Between the trimmed V and J ends, which lost 4 bases and 3 bases, there was a span of 9 bases. Germline CDR1 SGHAT, CDR2 FQNNGV. The CDR3 loop reads CASSWDIYTGELFF. The DNA for the CDR3 is TGTGCCAGCAGCTGGGACATATACACCGGGGAGCTGTTTTTT. Supplemented by reference TRBV11-2 and TRBJ2-2, the full variable domain reads EAGVAQSPRYKIIEKRQSVAFWCNPISGHATLYWYQQILGQGPKLLIQFQNNGVVDDSQLPKDRFSAERLKGVDSTLKIQPAKLEDSAVYLCASSWDIYTGELFFGEGSRLTVL.

CDR3 protein: CASSPGLAGVNEQFF. The CDR3 DNA reads TGCGCCAGCAGCCCGGGACTAGCGGGAGTCAATGAGCAGTTCTTC. The chain joins TRBV5-1 to TRBJ2-1, with TRBD2 matching 14 bases. CDR3 size: 15 residues. The germline V gene has CDR1 SGHRS and CDR2 YFSETQ. V shed 4 bases and J 6 bases; nucleotides not matched to a gene: 3.

The gene calls are TRBV6-4 and TRBJ2-3; possibly TRBD2 for D (5 bases). V shed 4 bases and J shed 1 base, with 6 bases lying between them. Germline loops: CDR1 MRHNA, CDR2 SNTAGT. This CDR3 has 13 amino acids. The CDR3 loop is CASSAGGTDTQYF. The CDR3 DNA reads as TGTGCCAGCAGTGCCGGGGGCACAGATACGCAGTATTTT.

The chain combines TRBV5-4 with TRBJ2-1; 10 bases agree with TRBD1. V shed 4 bases and J 6 bases; nucleotides not matched to a gene: 7. The length of the CDR3 is 15 residues. Germline lookup yields CDR1 SGHNT and CDR2 YYREEE (reference sequence). The CDR3 bases are TGTGCCAGCAGCCCGGGACAGGGGCTTCCCAATGAGCAGTTCTTC. The encoded protein is CASSPGQGLPNEQFF. Full variable domain (rest looked up from reference TRBV5-4 and TRBJ2-1): ETGVTQSPTHLIKTRGQQVTLRCSSQSGHNTVSWYQQALGQGPQFIFQYYREEENGRGNFPPRFSGLQFPNYSSELNVNALELDDSALYLCASSPGQGLPNEQFFGPGTRLTVL.

The chain uses TRBV2 and TRBJ2-1; TRBD2 matches 13 bases. The V gene end was trimmed by 4 bases and the J gene end by 7 bases; junction bases not matched to a gene: 1. CDR3 size: 14 residues. Germline V gives CDR1 SNHLY, CDR2 FYNNEI. The CDR3 coding sequence is TGTGCCAGCAGTGGACTAGCGGGAGGAAATGAGCAGTTCTTC. Protein product: CASSGLAGGNEQFF.

The rearrangement links TRBV6-1 to TRBJ2-2; D is perhaps TRBD2 (5 bases). V dropped 7 bases and J dropped 10 bases, with 16 bases sitting between them. Germline CDR1 MNHNS, CDR2 SASEGT. CDR3 length: 13 amino acids. This CDR3 is CASNGMGRLELFF. CDR3 nucleotides: TGTGCCAGCAATGGAATGGGGAGATTGGAGCTGTTTTTT.

This clone has just one count. V gene TRBV4-2 combines with J gene TRBJ2-5; 7 nucleotides align to TRBD2. CDR1 and CDR2 from the germline V gene are LGHNA and YNFKEQ. The CDR3 is 15 residues long. V trimming: 2 bases; J trimming: 4 bases; junction bases outside the gene matches: 7. CDR3 DNA sequence: TGTGCCAGCAGCCAACTCGAGCGGGATAGAGAGACCCAGTACTTC. This gives the protein CASSQLERDRETQYF.

The chain recombines TRBV19 with TRBJ1-5; D unclear. Germline V gene sequence: CDR1 LNHDA, CDR2 SQIVND (reference sequence). The V end was cut by 0 bases, the J end by 2 bases, with 11 bases between. The CDR3 has 16 residues. Here the CDR3 reads CASSIDRGMRNQPQHF. Here the CDR3 DNA reads TGTGCCAGTAGTATAGATCGAGGGATGCGCAATCAGCCCCAGCATTTT.

DNA of the CDR3: TGCGCCAGCAGCTTGGTTGGCGGGTTGGACACAGATACGCAGTATTTT. Encoded protein: CASSLVGGLDTDTQYF. The gene calls are TRBV5-1 and TRBJ2-3; D may be TRBD2 (5 bases). Germline CDR1 and CDR2: SGHRS and YFSETQ. The CDR3 spans 16 residues. The germline V and J ends were trimmed by 0 bases and 2 bases, with 13 bases remaining between them.